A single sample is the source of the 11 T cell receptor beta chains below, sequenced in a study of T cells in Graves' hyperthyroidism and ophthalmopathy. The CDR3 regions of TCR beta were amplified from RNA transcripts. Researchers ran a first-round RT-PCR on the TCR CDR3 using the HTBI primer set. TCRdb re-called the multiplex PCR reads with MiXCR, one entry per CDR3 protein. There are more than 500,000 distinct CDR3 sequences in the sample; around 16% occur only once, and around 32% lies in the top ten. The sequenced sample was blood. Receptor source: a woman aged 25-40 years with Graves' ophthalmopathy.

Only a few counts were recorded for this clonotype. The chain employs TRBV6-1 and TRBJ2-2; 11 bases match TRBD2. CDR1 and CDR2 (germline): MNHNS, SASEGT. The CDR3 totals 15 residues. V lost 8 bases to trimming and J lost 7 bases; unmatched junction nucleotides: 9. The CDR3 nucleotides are TGTGCCAGCGGGGGACTAGCGGCCCCAGGCGGGGAGCTGTTTTTT. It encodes CASGGLAAPGGELFF.

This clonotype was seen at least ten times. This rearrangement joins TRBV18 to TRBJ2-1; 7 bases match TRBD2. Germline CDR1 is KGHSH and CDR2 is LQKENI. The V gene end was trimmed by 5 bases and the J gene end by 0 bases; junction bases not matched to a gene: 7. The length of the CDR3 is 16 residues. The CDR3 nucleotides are TGTGCCAGCTCAGTAGCGGGCGGAAGCTCCTACAATGAGCAGTTCTTC. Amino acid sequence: CASSVAGGSSYNEQFF.

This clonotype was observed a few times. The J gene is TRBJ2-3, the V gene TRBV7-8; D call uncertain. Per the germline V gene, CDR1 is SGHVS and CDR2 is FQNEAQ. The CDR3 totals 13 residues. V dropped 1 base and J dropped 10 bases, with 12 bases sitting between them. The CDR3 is CASSLVTQRPQYF. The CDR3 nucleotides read TGTGCCAGCAGCTTAGTCACCCAAAGGCCGCAGTATTTT.

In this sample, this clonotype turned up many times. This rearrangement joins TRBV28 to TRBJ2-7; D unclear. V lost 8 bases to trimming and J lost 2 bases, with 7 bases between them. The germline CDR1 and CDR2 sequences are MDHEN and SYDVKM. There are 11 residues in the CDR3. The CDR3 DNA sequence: TGTGCCAGCTTGTCCGCCTACGAGCAGTACTTC. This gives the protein CASLSAYEQYF.

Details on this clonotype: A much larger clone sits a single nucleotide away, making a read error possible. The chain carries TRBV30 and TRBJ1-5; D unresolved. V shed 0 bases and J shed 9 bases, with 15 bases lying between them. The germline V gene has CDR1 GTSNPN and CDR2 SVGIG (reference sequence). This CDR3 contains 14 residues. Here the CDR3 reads CAWSVGRGGRPQHF. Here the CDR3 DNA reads TGTGCCTGGAGTGTAGGCCGGGGAGGTCGGCCCCAGCATTTT.

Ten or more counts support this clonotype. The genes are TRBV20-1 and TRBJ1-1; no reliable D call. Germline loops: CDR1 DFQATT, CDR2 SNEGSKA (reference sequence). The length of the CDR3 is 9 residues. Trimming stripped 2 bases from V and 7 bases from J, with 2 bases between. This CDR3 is CSARYEAFF. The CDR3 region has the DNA TGCAGTGCTAGATATGAAGCTTTCTTT.

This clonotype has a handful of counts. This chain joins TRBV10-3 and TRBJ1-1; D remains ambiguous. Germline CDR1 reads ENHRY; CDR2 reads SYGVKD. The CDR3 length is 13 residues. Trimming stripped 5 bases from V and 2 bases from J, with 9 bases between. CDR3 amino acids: CAISTTVNTEAFF. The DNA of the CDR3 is TGTGCCATCAGTACCACAGTTAACACTGAAGCTTTCTTT.

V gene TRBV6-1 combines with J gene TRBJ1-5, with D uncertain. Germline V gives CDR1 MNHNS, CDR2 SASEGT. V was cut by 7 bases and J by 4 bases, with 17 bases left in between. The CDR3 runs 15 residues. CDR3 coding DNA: TGTGCCAGCAAAGCGAGGCATAGACTAAATCAGCCCCAGCATTTT. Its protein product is CASKARHRLNQPQHF.

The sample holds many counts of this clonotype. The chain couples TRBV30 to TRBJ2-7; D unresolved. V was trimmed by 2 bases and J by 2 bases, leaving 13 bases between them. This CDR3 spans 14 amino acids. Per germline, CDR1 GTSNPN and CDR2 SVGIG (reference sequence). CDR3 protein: CAWSPWTGTYEQYF. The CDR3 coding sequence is TGTGCCTGGAGTCCGTGGACCGGCACCTACGAGCAGTACTTC.

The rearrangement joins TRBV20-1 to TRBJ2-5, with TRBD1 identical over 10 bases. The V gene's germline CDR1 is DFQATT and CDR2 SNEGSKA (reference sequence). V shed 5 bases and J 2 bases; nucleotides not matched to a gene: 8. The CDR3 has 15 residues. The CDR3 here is CSAWDRGPSQETQYF. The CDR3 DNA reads TGCAGTGCTTGGGACAGGGGCCCCTCACAAGAGACCCAGTACTTC.

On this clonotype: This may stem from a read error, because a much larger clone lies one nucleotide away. The CDR3 is CSARNIHSYKQYF. In nucleotides, the CDR3 is TGCAGTGCCCGTAACATCCACTCCTACAAGCAGTACTTC. This chain uses TRBV20-1 with TRBJ2-7; D not resolved. CDR1 and CDR2 (germline): DFQATT, SNEGSKA (reference sequence). There are 13 residues in the CDR3.